The rows below give T cell receptor beta chains drawn from one sample of a study of blood T cell repertoires in COVID-19. The method was immunoSEQ multiplex PCR; TCRdb's version includes in-frame clones alone and lacks a portion of them. The table shows 55,000 to 85,000 clones, with less than 75% occurring only once. The sequencing sample was made of peripheral blood. The receptors derive from a man aged 55 to 70 with acute or convalescent COVID-19. The conserved cysteine and the conserved F or W are not part of the CDR3 here. The order of the fields is clone size, J gene, V gene, CDR3 protein. Size is stated for part of the rows, as once, few or many counts, or as a class when the clone is expanded.

NA	TRBJ2-7	TRBV4-2	ASSQRTSGQGPYEQY
NA	TRBJ2-2	TRBV18	ASSPGQVNTGELF
NA	TRBJ2-1	TRBV30	AWSVGGGYNEQF
NA	TRBJ2-1	TRBV7-3	ASSQTGYNEQF
NA	TRBJ1-2	TRBV6-1	ASSEDSVARGYT
NA	TRBJ2-3	TRBV20-1	SASDGGRTDTQY
NA	TRBJ2-2	TRBV5-1	ASSFAAGPDTGELF
NA	TRBJ2-1	TRBV18	ASSQLDRGFCGLLDNEQF
once	TRBJ2-2	TRBV25-1	ASSRQGPTGELF
NA	TRBJ2-2	TRBV5-4	ASSLVGIRGSGELF
NA	TRBJ1-1	TRBV7-2	ASSLAGEDTEAF
NA	TRBJ2-1	TRBV29-1	SVEDLRDGGSYNEQF
NA	TRBJ1-3	TRBV6-1	ASSEAAEQNTIY
NA	TRBJ2-3	TRBV5-1	ASSSGRTGAGDTQY
NA	TRBJ2-1	TRBV5-4	ASSSGGSRNEQF
NA	TRBJ2-5	TRBV6-5	ASSPQTQETQY
NA	TRBJ1-5	TRBV7-2	ASSFTGGPQPQH
NA	TRBJ1-6	TRBV10-3	ATTGGYNSPLH
NA	TRBJ1-2	TRBV19	ASSIGGRGRGYT
NA	TRBJ1-1	TRBV25-1	ASSEEFDRATEAF
NA	TRBJ2-3	TRBV19	ASSITGGTDTQY
NA	TRBJ2-2	TRBV19	ASSIRGANTGELF
NA	TRBJ2-5	TRBV6-5	ASFRTSGPETQY
NA	TRBJ1-1	TRBV28	ASSLTGVGTEAF
few	TRBJ2-3	TRBV19	ASSIRDRATDTQY
NA	TRBJ2-1	TRBV12-3/TRBV12-4	ASTPGIGQF
few	TRBJ2-1	TRBV14	ASSQSVRDLAATEQF
NA	TRBJ2-5	TRBV6-5	ASMEQRGLETQY
many	TRBJ1-4	TRBV5-6	ASEDRVDEKLF
NA	TRBJ2-5	TRBV5-1	ASSFPGEAQETQY
NA	TRBJ2-7	TRBV28	ASSLPDSDEQY
NA	TRBJ2-7	TRBV20-1	SAVGGYEQY